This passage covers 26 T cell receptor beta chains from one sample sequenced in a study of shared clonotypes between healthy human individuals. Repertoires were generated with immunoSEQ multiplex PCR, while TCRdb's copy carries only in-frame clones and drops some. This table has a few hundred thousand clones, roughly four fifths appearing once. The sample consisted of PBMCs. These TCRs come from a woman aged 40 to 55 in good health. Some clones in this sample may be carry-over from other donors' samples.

The CDR3: CASNHERGGTPYEQYF. DNA for the CDR3: TGTGCCAGCAACCATGAACGTGGGGGAACCCCCTACGAGCAGTACTTC. The chain recombines TRBV7-3 with TRBJ2-7; D assignment may be TRBD1 or TRBD2 (5 bases each). The CDR3 consists of 16 residues. V lost 7 bases and J lost 2, with 21 bases in between. Per the germline V gene, CDR1 is SGHTA and CDR2 is FQGTGA.

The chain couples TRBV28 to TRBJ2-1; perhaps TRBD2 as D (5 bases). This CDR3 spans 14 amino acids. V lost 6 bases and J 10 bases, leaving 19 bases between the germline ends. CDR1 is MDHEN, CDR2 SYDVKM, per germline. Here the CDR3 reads CASRSHTSFPEQFF. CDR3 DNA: TGTGCCAGCAGATCCCATACTAGTTTCCCGGAGCAGTTCTTC.

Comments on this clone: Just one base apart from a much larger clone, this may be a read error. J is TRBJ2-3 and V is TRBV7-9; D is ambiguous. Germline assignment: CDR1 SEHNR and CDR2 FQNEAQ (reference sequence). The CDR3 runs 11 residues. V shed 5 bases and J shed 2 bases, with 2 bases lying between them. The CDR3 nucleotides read TGTGCCAGCAGCGTCACAGATACGCAGTATTTT. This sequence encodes CASSVTDTQYF.

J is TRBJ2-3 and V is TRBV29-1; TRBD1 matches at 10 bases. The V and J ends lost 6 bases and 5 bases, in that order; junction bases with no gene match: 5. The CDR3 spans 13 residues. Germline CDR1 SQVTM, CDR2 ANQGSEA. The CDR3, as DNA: TGCAGCGTGCCGACAGGGGGCGTAGATACGCAGTATTTT. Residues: CSVPTGGVDTQYF.

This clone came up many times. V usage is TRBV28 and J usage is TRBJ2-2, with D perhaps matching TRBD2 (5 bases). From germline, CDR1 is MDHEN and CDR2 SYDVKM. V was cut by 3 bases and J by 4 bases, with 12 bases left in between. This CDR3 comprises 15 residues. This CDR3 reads CASSFPPRATGELFF. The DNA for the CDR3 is TGTGCCAGCAGTTTCCCGCCGAGGGCCACCGGGGAGCTGTTTTTT.

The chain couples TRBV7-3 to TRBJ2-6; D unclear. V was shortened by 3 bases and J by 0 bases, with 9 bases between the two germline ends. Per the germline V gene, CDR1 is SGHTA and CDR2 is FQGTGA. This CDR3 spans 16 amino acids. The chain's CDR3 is CASSFLTDSGANVLTF. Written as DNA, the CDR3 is TGTGCCAGCAGCTTTCTAACAGACTCTGGGGCCAACGTCCTGACTTTC.

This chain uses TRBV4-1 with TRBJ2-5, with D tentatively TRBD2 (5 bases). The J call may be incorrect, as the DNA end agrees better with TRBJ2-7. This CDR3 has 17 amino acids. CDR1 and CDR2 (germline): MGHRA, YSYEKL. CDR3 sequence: CASSQEGLRGSSYEQYF. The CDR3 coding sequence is TGCGCCAGCAGCCAAGAAGGCCTCCGGGGTAGCTCCTACGAGCAGTACTTC.

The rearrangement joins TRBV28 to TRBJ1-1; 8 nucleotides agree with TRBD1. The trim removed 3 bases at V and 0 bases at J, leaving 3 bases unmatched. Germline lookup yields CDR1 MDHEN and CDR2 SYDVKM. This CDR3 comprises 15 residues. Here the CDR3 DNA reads TGTGCCAGCAGTTTTACAGGGGGGTTGAACACTGAAGCTTTCTTT. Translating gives CASSFTGGLNTEAFF.

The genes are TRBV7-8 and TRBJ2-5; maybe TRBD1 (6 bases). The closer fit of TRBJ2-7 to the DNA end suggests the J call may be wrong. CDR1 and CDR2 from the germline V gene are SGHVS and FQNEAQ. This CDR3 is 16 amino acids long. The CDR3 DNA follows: TGTGCCAGCAGCGTTAGCACCGGACAGAACCTCTACGAGCAGTACTTC. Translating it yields CASSVSTGQNLYEQYF.

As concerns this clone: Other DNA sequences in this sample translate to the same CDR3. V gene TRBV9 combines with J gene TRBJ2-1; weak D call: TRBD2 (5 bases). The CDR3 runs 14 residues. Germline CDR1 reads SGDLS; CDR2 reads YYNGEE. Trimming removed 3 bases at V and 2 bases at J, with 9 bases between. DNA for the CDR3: TGTGCCAGCAGCGCCGGAGGAGCCTACAATGAGCAGTTCTTC. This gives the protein CASSAGGAYNEQFF.

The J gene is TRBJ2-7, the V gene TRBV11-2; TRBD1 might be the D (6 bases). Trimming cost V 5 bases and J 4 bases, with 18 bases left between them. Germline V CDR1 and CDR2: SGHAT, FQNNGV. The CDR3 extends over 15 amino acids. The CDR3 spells CASSQTGQREYEQYF. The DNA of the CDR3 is TGTGCCAGCAGCCAAACAGGACAGCGAGAGTACGAGCAGTACTTC.

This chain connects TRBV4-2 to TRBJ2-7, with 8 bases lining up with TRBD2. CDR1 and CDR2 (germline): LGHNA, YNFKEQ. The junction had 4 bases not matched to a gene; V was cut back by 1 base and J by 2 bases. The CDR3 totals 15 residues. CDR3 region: CASSQATSVAYEQYF. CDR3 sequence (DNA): TGTGCCAGCAGCCAAGCGACTAGCGTGGCCTACGAGCAGTACTTC.

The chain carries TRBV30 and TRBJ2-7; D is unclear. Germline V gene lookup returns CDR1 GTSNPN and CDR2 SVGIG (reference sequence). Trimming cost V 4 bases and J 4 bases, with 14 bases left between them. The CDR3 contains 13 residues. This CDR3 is CAWTPGPEYEQYF. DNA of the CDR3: TGTGCCTGGACTCCGGGCCCCGAATACGAGCAGTACTTC.

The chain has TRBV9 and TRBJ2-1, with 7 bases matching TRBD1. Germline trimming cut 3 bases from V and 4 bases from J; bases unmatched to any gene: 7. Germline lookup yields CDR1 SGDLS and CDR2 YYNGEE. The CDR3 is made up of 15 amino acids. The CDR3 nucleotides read TGTGCCAGCAGCGGAACAGGGGCGGCTTACAATGAGCAGTTCTTC. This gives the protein CASSGTGAAYNEQFF.

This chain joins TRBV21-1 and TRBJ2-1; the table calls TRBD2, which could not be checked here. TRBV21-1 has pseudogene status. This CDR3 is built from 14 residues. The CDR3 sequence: CASSGGRFYNEQFF. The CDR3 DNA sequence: TGTGCCAGCAGTGGCGGGAGGTTCTACAATGAGCAGTTCTTC.

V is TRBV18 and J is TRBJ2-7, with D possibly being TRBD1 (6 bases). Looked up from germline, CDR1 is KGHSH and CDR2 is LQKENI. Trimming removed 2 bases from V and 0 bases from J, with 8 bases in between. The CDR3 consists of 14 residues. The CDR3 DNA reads TGTGCCAGCTCACCAGGGACATACTCCTACGAGCAGTACTTC. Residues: CASSPGTYSYEQYF.

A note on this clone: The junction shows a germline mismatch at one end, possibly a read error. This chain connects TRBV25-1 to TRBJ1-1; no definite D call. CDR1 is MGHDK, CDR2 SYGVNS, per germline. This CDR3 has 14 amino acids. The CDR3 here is CASRSPDENTGAFF. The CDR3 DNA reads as TGTGCCAGCAGGAGTCCAGACGAGAACACTGGAGCTTTCTTT. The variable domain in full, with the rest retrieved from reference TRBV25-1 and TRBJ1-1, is EADIYQTPRYLVIGTGKKITLECSQTMGHDKMYWYQQDPGMELHLIHYSYGVNSTEKGDLSSESTVSRIRTEHFPLTLESARPSHTSQYLCASRSPDENTGAFFGQGTRLTVV.

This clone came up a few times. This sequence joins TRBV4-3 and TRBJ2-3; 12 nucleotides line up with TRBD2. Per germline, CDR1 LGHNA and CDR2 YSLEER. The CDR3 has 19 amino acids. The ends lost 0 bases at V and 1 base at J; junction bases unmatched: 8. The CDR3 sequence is CASSQEDPGLAGGTDTQYF. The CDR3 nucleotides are TGCGCCAGCAGCCAAGAGGACCCGGGACTAGCGGGTGGCACAGATACGCAGTATTTT.

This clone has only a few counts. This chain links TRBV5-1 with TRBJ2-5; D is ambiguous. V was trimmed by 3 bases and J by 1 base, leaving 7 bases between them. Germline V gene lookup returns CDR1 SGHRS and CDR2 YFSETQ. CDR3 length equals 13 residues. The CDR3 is CASSSGVQETQYF. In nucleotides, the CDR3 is TGCGCCAGCAGCTCTGGGGTCCAAGAGACCCAGTACTTC.

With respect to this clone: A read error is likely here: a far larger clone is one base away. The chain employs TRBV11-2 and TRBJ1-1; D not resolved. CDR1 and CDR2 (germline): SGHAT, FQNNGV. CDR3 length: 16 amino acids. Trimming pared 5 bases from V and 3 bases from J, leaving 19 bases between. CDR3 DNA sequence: TGTGCCAGCAGCCCCCCTGAGTGGATTCGGGACACTGAAGCTTTCTTT. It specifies CASSPPEWIRDTEAFF. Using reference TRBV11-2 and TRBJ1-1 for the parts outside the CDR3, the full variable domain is EAGVAQSPRYKIIEKRQSVAFWCNPISGHATLYWYQQILGQGPKLLIQFQNNGVVDDSQLPKDRFSAERLKGVDSTLKIQPAKLEDSAVYLCASSPPEWIRDTEAFFGQGTRLTVV.

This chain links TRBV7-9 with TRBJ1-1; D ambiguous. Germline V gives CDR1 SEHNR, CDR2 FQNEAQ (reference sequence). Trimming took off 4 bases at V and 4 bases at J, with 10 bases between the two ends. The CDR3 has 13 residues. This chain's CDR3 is CASSSIVVTEAFF. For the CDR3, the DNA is TGTGCCAGCAGCTCAATAGTAGTCACTGAAGCTTTCTTT.

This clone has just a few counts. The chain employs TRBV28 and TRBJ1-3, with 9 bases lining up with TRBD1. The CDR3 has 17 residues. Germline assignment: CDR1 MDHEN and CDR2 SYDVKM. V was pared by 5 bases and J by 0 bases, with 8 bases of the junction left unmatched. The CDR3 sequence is CASSIRDRDLSGNTIYF. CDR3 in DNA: TGTGCCAGCAGTATTCGGGACAGGGACCTCTCTGGAAACACCATATATTTT.

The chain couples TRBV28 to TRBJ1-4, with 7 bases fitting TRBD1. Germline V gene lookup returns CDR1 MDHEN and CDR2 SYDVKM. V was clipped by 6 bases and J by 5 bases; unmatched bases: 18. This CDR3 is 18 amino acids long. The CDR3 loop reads CASSTLEGASHTNEKLFF. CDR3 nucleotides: TGTGCCAGCAGCACGCTGGAGGGGGCGTCCCACACAAATGAAAAACTGTTTTTT. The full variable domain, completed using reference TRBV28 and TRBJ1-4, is DVKVTQSSRYLVKRTGEKVFLECVQDMDHENMFWYRQDPGLGLRLIYFSYDVKMKEKGDIPEGYSVSREKKERFSLILESASTNQTSMYLCASSTLEGASHTNEKLFFGSGTQLSVL.

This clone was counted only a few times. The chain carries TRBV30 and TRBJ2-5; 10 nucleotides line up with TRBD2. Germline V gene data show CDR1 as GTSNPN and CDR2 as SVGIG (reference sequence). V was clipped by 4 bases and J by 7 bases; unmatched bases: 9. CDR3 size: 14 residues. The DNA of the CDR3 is TGTGCCTGGATAGCGAGCGGGAGGGCTGGGACCCAGTACTTC. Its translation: CAWIASGRAGTQYF.

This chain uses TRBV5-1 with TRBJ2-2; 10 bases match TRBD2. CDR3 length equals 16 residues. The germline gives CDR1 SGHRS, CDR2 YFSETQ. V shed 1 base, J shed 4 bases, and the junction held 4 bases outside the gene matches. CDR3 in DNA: TGCGCCAGCAGCTTGCTCGGACTAGCGGCCACCGGGGAGCTGTTTTTT. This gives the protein CASSLLGLAATGELFF. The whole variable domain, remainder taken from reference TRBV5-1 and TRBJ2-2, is KAGVTQTPRYLIKTRGQQVTLSCSPISGHRSVSWYQQTPGQGLQFLFEYFSETQRNKGNFPGRFSGRQFSNSRSEMNVSTLELGDSALYLCASSLLGLAATGELFFGEGSRLTVL.

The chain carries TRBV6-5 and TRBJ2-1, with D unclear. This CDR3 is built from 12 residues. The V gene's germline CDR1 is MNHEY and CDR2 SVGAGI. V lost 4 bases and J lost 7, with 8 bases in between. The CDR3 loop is CASSSADNEQFF. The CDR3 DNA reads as TGTGCCAGCAGTTCCGCGGATAATGAGCAGTTCTTC.